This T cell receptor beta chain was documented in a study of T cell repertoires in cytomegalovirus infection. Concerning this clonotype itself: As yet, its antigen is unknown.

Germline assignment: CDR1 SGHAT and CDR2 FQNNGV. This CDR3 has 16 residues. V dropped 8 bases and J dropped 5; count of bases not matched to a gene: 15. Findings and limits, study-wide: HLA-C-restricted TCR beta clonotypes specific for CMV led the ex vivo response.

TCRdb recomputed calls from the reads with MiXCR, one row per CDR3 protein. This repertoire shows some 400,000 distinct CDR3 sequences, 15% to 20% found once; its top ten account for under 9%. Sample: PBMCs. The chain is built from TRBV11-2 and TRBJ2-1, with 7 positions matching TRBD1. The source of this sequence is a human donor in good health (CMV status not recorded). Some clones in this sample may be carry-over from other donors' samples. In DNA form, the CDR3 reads TGTGCCAGCTCCCTCGGGCCGGGACAGTCCAACAATGAGCAGTTCTTC. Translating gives CASSLGPGQSNNEQFF.